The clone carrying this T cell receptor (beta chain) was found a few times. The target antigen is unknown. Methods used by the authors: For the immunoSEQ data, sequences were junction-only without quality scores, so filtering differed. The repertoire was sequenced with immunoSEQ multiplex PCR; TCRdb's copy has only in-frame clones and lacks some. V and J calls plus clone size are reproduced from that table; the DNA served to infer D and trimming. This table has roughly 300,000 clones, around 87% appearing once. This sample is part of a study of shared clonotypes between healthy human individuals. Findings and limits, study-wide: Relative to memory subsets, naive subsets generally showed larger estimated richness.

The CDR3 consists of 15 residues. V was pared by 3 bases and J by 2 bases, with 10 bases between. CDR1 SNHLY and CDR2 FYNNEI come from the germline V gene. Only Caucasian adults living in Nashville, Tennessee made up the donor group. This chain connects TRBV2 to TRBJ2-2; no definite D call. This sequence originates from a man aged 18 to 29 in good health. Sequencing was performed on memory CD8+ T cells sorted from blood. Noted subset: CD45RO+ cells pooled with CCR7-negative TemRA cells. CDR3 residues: CASSEGRPNTGELFF. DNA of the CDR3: TGTGCCAGCAGTGAGGGCAGGCCAAACACCGGGGAGCTGTTTTTT.